Described below is a single T cell receptor beta chain sequence and its context. This clonotype was counted at least ten times. The antigen it binds to is not known. There are no base qualities to consult, and no much larger clone falls within one base. The source of the sample is a study of response to subunit inactivated influenza vaccine (dated by TCRdb to 2016 to 2018). Study-level background: Deep quantitative profiling of the T cell receptor repertoire was used in the study to follow responses to a trivalent subunit inactivated influenza vaccine.

Study-wide conclusions, independent of this receptor: It was suggested by the authors that each seasonal influenza vaccination may recruit only a limited number of new T cells.

V gives up 7 bases and J gives up 1 base, and the segment between their germline ends measures 13 bases. The CDR3 contains 15 residues, cysteine and phenylalanine counted. Only the CDR3 DNA is retained, 45 bases long and in frame from the first base. Libraries were built with RT-PCR. This sample was sequenced with an Illumina HiSeq 2500. TCRdb reprocessed the public reads (quality trimming at Q25 with fastp, clone calling with MiXCR) and kept in-frame beta chains. A single entry per CDR3 protein holds the most common genes and DNA from its merged rows. For this sample the table gives around 490,000 distinct CDR3 sequences, of which 7.6% were detected only once. The top ten constitute 13% of the sample.

The source material was PBMCs from blood, sampled 23 months after vaccination. The sequence links TRBV12-3 or TRBV12-4 to TRBJ2-2, and possibly TRBD2, on 6 matching bases. The source is a man aged 45 to 70 who received an inactivated influenza vaccine. Donor details come from another sample of the same person, matched by shared clones. The DNA sequence is as follows: TGTGCCAGCAAAATTAGCGGATTGAACACCGGGGAGCTGTTTTTT. Translated, this gives CASKISGLNTGELFF.